This T cell receptor (beta chain) appears in the sequencing data of a study of naive and memory T cell subsets. General observations from the study: Over 95% of naive TCR sequences appeared only once after error correction, unlike memory subsets.

This clonotype was observed many times. Its antigen remains unidentified. Germline CDR1 and CDR2: SQVTM and ANQGSEA. The CDR3 covers 16 residues. Trimming took 7 bases from V and 1 from J; bases not matched to a gene: 15. Both TRBC1 and TRBC2 were covered by a beta constant-region primer of two equimolar oligonucleotides. TCRdb fed the UMI-ligation and nested PCR reads into MiXCR, producing one record per CDR3 protein. The data contain some 87,000 distinct CDR3 sequences, over 7% of them singletons. The sequenced sample consisted of central memory CD4+ T cells from blood. This rearrangement joins TRBV29-1 to TRBJ1-2; 7 bases map to TRBD1. The TCR sequence derives from a human donor in good health. The CDR3 DNA is TGCAGCGCCCTAGGTGCAGGGGGACCGGGTAACTATGGCTACACCTTC. Translating it yields CSALGAGGPGNYGYTF.